Listed below are T cell receptor beta chains from one sample, sequenced in a study of blood T cell repertoires in COVID-19. The table came from immunoSEQ multiplex PCR; TCRdb's copy has only in-frame clones and leaves some out. This sample carries roughly 100,000 clones, more than 75% of them seen once, and the ten largest clones take 12%. The specimen was peripheral blood. These receptors were collected from a human donor in a cohort sampled during active COVID-19. The CDR3 runs from the conserved cysteine through the conserved F or W. The order of the fields is D gene, clone size, V gene, J gene, CDR3 protein, CDR3 DNA. The D gene is left open where the match is weak. Where a row states a size, it is once, few, many or the class of an expanded clone; other rows omit it.

d_call: TRBD1
clone_size: -
v_call: TRBV19
j_call: TRBJ1-5
cdr3_aa: CASSIDRGGDSLGNQPQHF
cdr3_nt: TGTGCCAGTAGTATAGATCGCGGAGGGGACAGCTTAGGGAATCAGCCCCAGCATTTT

d_call: -
clone_size: -
v_call: TRBV5-1
j_call: TRBJ1-2
cdr3_aa: CASSAGPGAGYTF
cdr3_nt: TGCGCCAGCAGCGCGGGACCCGGGGCTGGCTACACCTTC

d_call: -
clone_size: few
v_call: TRBV27
j_call: TRBJ1-2
cdr3_aa: CASSLFPQTYGYTF
cdr3_nt: TGTGCCAGCAGTTTATTTCCACAAACCTATGGCTACACCTTC

d_call: -
clone_size: -
v_call: TRBV2
j_call: TRBJ2-2
cdr3_aa: CASRGTSFRGELFF
cdr3_nt: TGTGCCAGCAGAGGGACATCGTTTCGCGGGGAGCTGTTTTTT

d_call: -
clone_size: -
v_call: TRBV3-1/TRBV3-2
j_call: TRBJ1-1
cdr3_aa: CASSPLGGDTEAFF
cdr3_nt: TGTGCCAGCAGCCCCTTGGGAGGCGACACTGAAGCTTTCTTT

d_call: TRBD2
clone_size: -
v_call: TRBV7-2
j_call: TRBJ2-3
cdr3_aa: CASSPVVSGGATDTQYF
cdr3_nt: TGTGCCAGCAGCCCCGTAGTCAGCGGGGGGGCCACAGATACGCAGTATTTT

d_call: -
clone_size: few
v_call: TRBV3-1/TRBV3-2
j_call: TRBJ1-6
cdr3_aa: CASSRWDNYNSPLHF
cdr3_nt: TGTGCCAGCAGCCGTTGGGACAATTATAATTCACCCCTCCACTTT

d_call: -
clone_size: -
v_call: TRBV12-3/TRBV12-4
j_call: TRBJ2-2
cdr3_aa: CASSAPGAGELFF
cdr3_nt: TGTGCCAGCAGTGCCCCAGGGGCCGGGGAGCTGTTTTTT

d_call: -
clone_size: -
v_call: TRBV7-2
j_call: TRBJ1-1
cdr3_aa: CASSSTLRKRSEAFF
cdr3_nt: TGTGCCAGCAGCTCAACCCTTAGAAAGCGGAGTGAAGCTTTCTTT

d_call: TRBD2
clone_size: -
v_call: TRBV15
j_call: TRBJ2-3
cdr3_aa: CATSRDSTSGQADTQYF
cdr3_nt: TGTGCCACCAGCAGAGATAGCACTAGCGGGCAGGCAGATACGCAGTATTTT

d_call: TRBD2
clone_size: -
v_call: TRBV7-9
j_call: TRBJ2-5
cdr3_aa: CASSLALLAGVETQYF
cdr3_nt: TGTGCCAGCAGCTTAGCGCTCCTAGCGGGGGTAGAGACCCAGTACTTC

d_call: -
clone_size: -
v_call: TRBV12-2
j_call: TRBJ2-3
cdr3_aa: CASRFRPSGSTDTQYF
cdr3_nt: TGTGCAAGTCGCTTCAGGCCTAGCGGTAGCACAGATACGCAGTATTTT

d_call: -
clone_size: -
v_call: TRBV2
j_call: TRBJ2-4
cdr3_aa: CASTTGWSFF
cdr3_nt: TGTGCCAGCACCACCGGGTGGTCTTTCTTC

d_call: TRBD2
clone_size: -
v_call: TRBV23-1
j_call: TRBJ2-1
cdr3_aa: CASSQSRSGGGRIKFF
cdr3_nt: TGCGCCAGCAGTCAATCAAGGAGCGGGGGGGGCCGTATCAAGTTCTTC

d_call: -
clone_size: -
v_call: TRBV5-1
j_call: TRBJ1-6
cdr3_aa: CASSLVGGNNSPLHF
cdr3_nt: TGCGCCAGCAGCTTGGTTGGGGGGAATAATTCACCCCTCCACTTT

d_call: TRBD2
clone_size: -
v_call: TRBV5-1
j_call: TRBJ2-3
cdr3_aa: CASSHWSVSGSPGDTQYF
cdr3_nt: TGCGCCAGCAGCCACTGGTCGGTTAGCGGGTCCCCGGGAGATACGCAGTATTTT

d_call: -
clone_size: -
v_call: TRBV18
j_call: TRBJ1-2
cdr3_aa: CASSPAGYGYTF
cdr3_nt: TGTGCCAGCTCACCAGCAGGGTATGGCTACACCTTC

d_call: TRBD2
clone_size: -
v_call: TRBV7-2
j_call: TRBJ2-7
cdr3_aa: CASTPSGTSYEQYF
cdr3_nt: TGTGCCAGCACCCCTAGCGGGACCTCCTACGAGCAGTACTTC

d_call: TRBD1
clone_size: -
v_call: TRBV4-3
j_call: TRBJ1-2
cdr3_aa: CASSLGQGALYGYTF
cdr3_nt: TGCGCCAGCAGTTTAGGACAGGGGGCTTTGTATGGCTACACCTTC

d_call: TRBD2
clone_size: -
v_call: TRBV4-1
j_call: TRBJ2-1
cdr3_aa: CASSQTLAGGAHEQFF
cdr3_nt: TGCGCCAGCAGCCAGACCCTAGCGGGGGGGGCCCATGAGCAGTTCTTC

d_call: -
clone_size: -
v_call: TRBV9
j_call: TRBJ2-3
cdr3_aa: CASSVGGRITDTQYF
cdr3_nt: TGTGCCAGCAGCGTAGGGGGGCGGATCACAGATACGCAGTATTTT

d_call: TRBD1
clone_size: -
v_call: TRBV12-3/TRBV12-4
j_call: TRBJ1-2
cdr3_aa: CASSLWTGGYTF
cdr3_nt: TGTGCCAGCAGCCTTTGGACAGGTGGCTACACCTTC

d_call: -
clone_size: once
v_call: TRBV6-6
j_call: TRBJ1-4
cdr3_aa: CASSNGPRGEKLFF
cdr3_nt: TGTGCCAGCAGTAATGGGCCTCGGGGTGAAAAACTGTTTTTT

d_call: -
clone_size: -
v_call: TRBV7-9
j_call: TRBJ1-2
cdr3_aa: CASSFPEDGNYGYTF
cdr3_nt: TGTGCCAGCAGCTTCCCAGAAGATGGTAACTATGGCTACACCTTC

d_call: TRBD2
clone_size: -
v_call: TRBV2
j_call: TRBJ2-3
cdr3_aa: CASADSGGYTDTQYF
cdr3_nt: TGTGCCAGCGCGGATAGCGGGGGCTACACAGATACGCAGTATTTT

d_call: TRBD2
clone_size: -
v_call: TRBV5-1
j_call: TRBJ2-3
cdr3_aa: CASSTYAGDTDTQYF
cdr3_nt: TGCGCCAGCAGCACCTACGCGGGGGACACAGATACGCAGTATTTT

d_call: -
clone_size: -
v_call: TRBV3-1/TRBV3-2
j_call: TRBJ1-4
cdr3_aa: CASSRLGASNEKLFF
cdr3_nt: TGTGCCAGCAGCCGTCTTGGGGCCTCTAATGAAAAACTGTTTTTT

d_call: -
clone_size: -
v_call: TRBV7-3
j_call: TRBJ2-5
cdr3_aa: CASSRTGNPHQETQYF
cdr3_nt: TGTGCCAGCAGCCGAACGGGGAATCCCCACCAAGAGACCCAGTACTTC

d_call: -
clone_size: -
v_call: TRBV10-3
j_call: TRBJ1-6
cdr3_aa: CAISERDTDSPLHF
cdr3_nt: TGTGCCATCAGTGAGCGAGACACTGATTCACCCCTCCACTTT

d_call: -
clone_size: -
v_call: TRBV6-6
j_call: TRBJ2-1
cdr3_aa: CATLRGGQGYEQFF
cdr3_nt: TGTGCCACTCTAAGGGGGGGGCAGGGATATGAGCAGTTCTTC

d_call: TRBD1
clone_size: once
v_call: TRBV6-5
j_call: TRBJ2-5
cdr3_aa: CASSLGQGRETQYF
cdr3_nt: TGTGCCAGCAGTCTCGGACAGGGACGGGAGACCCAGTACTTC

d_call: TRBD1
clone_size: -
v_call: TRBV5-1
j_call: TRBJ1-1
cdr3_aa: CASSLVRGRSTEAFF
cdr3_nt: TGCGCCAGCAGCTTGGTTAGGGGGCGAAGCACTGAAGCTTTCTTT

d_call: -
clone_size: -
v_call: TRBV18
j_call: TRBJ1-1
cdr3_aa: CASSSLGQGGMNTEAFF
cdr3_nt: TGTGCCAGCTCTTCCCTCGGGCAGGGCGGTATGAACACTGAAGCTTTCTTT

d_call: TRBD1
clone_size: -
v_call: TRBV6-1
j_call: TRBJ1-2
cdr3_aa: CASSDRDRTGGYTF
cdr3_nt: TGTGCCAGCAGTGATAGGGACAGGACGGGTGGCTACACCTTC

d_call: -
clone_size: few
v_call: TRBV19
j_call: TRBJ1-5
cdr3_aa: CASSIGRARQHF
cdr3_nt: TGTGCCAGTAGTATAGGGAGGGCGCGCCAGCATTTT

d_call: TRBD1
clone_size: -
v_call: TRBV5-1
j_call: TRBJ2-7
cdr3_aa: CASSWDSYEQYF
cdr3_nt: TGCGCCAGCAGCTGGGACAGCTACGAGCAGTACTTC

d_call: TRBD2
clone_size: few
v_call: TRBV5-1
j_call: TRBJ2-2
cdr3_aa: CASSRSGDPTGELFF
cdr3_nt: TGCGCCAGCAGCCGTAGCGGGGACCCCACCGGGGAGCTGTTTTTT

d_call: -
clone_size: -
v_call: TRBV4-1
j_call: TRBJ1-5
cdr3_aa: CASSHPPWAGNQPQHF
cdr3_nt: TGCGCCAGCAGCCATCCCCCATGGGCAGGCAATCAGCCCCAGCATTTT

d_call: TRBD1
clone_size: -
v_call: TRBV5-3
j_call: TRBJ2-2
cdr3_aa: CARSLQGFEELFF
cdr3_nt: TGTGCCAGAAGCTTACAGGGGTTCGAGGAGCTGTTTTTT

d_call: -
clone_size: -
v_call: TRBV9
j_call: TRBJ2-7
cdr3_aa: CASSSGLDEQYF
cdr3_nt: TGTGCCAGCAGCTCGGGACTCGACGAGCAGTACTTC

d_call: -
clone_size: -
v_call: TRBV29-1
j_call: TRBJ2-7
cdr3_aa: CSARDNSYEQYF
cdr3_nt: TGCAGCGCCCGGGACAACTCCTACGAGCAGTACTTC

d_call: -
clone_size: few
v_call: TRBV3-1/TRBV3-2
j_call: TRBJ1-6
cdr3_aa: CASSQGRESPLHF
cdr3_nt: TGTGCCAGCAGCCAGGGGAGGGAATCACCCCTCCACTTT

d_call: TRBD2
clone_size: -
v_call: TRBV2
j_call: TRBJ2-5
cdr3_aa: CASTLSGGAVETQYF
cdr3_nt: TGTGCCAGCACCCTTAGCGGGGGGGCCGTGGAGACCCAGTACTTC

d_call: -
clone_size: -
v_call: TRBV12-5
j_call: TRBJ1-2
cdr3_aa: CASGSPGGGGVGGYTF
cdr3_nt: TGTGCTAGTGGTTCCCCGGGGGGTGGGGGCGTGGGTGGCTACACCTTC

d_call: -
clone_size: -
v_call: TRBV24-1
j_call: TRBJ1-5
cdr3_aa: CATSDLGTGIGDQPQHF
cdr3_nt: TGTGCCACCAGTGATTTGGGTACAGGGATCGGGGATCAGCCCCAGCATTTT

d_call: TRBD2
clone_size: -
v_call: TRBV7-2
j_call: TRBJ2-5
cdr3_aa: CASSSLLAGGQETQYF
cdr3_nt: TGTGCCAGCAGCTCCTTACTAGCGGGCGGCCAAGAGACCCAGTACTTC

d_call: -
clone_size: -
v_call: TRBV5-1
j_call: TRBJ2-7
cdr3_aa: CASSFQGSSSYEQYF
cdr3_nt: TGCGCCAGCAGCTTCCAGGGGTCGAGCTCCTACGAGCAGTACTTC

d_call: -
clone_size: -
v_call: TRBV30
j_call: TRBJ1-1
cdr3_aa: CAWSVQVKNTEAFF
cdr3_nt: TGTGCCTGGAGTGTACAGGTCAAGAACACTGAAGCTTTCTTT

d_call: TRBD1
clone_size: -
v_call: TRBV2
j_call: TRBJ2-2
cdr3_aa: CASSAVDRVPPGELFF
cdr3_nt: TGTGCCAGCAGTGCGGTGGACAGGGTTCCCCCCGGGGAGCTGTTTTTT

d_call: -
clone_size: many
v_call: TRBV6-1
j_call: TRBJ2-7
cdr3_aa: CASSEGGGFEQYF
cdr3_nt: TGTGCCAGCAGTGAAGGAGGAGGGTTCGAGCAGTACTTC

d_call: -
clone_size: -
v_call: TRBV5-1
j_call: TRBJ1-2
cdr3_aa: CASSSGTTAQGGYTF
cdr3_nt: TGCGCCAGCAGCTCCGGGACGACGGCGCAGGGGGGCTACACCTTC

d_call: -
clone_size: -
v_call: TRBV5-1
j_call: TRBJ1-3
cdr3_aa: CASSLPGGGNTIYF
cdr3_nt: TGCGCCAGCAGCCTCCCGGGAGGTGGAAACACCATATATTTT

d_call: TRBD2
clone_size: -
v_call: TRBV7-2
j_call: TRBJ2-2
cdr3_aa: CASSLNGGGTGELFF
cdr3_nt: TGTGCCAGCAGCCTCAATGGCGGGGGGACCGGGGAGCTGTTTTTT

d_call: -
clone_size: -
v_call: TRBV5-1
j_call: TRBJ1-2
cdr3_aa: CASSPGAPYGYTF
cdr3_nt: TGCGCCAGCAGCCCAGGTGCACCCTATGGCTACACCTTC

d_call: -
clone_size: -
v_call: TRBV2
j_call: TRBJ1-2
cdr3_aa: CASNREANYGYTF
cdr3_nt: TGTGCCAGCAACAGGGAAGCTAACTATGGCTACACCTTC